These 22 T cell receptor beta chains originate from one sample sequenced in a study of spatial heterogeneity in lung cancer. General study results and limits: Within tumors, counts of expanded alpha and beta TCRs tracked tumor mutation counts.

Each CDR3 protein is one row after TCRdb ran MiXCR on the 5' RACE reads. Of 21,000 or so distinct CDR3 sequences in the sample, roughly 6.7% were seen once. For these TCRs, the target antigens are not known. Sample time point: sample taken at primary tumor resection. Source: lung tumor tissue, taken at surgery. All receptors derive from a male donor with early-stage non-small cell lung cancer.

This clonotype was detected a few times. This chain connects TRBV20-1 to TRBJ1-5, with unresolved D. Trimming removed 7 bases from V and 3 bases from J, with 13 bases in between. The germline V gene encodes CDR1 DFQATT and CDR2 SNEGSKA (reference sequence). This CDR3 region has 13 residues. CDR3 coding DNA: TGCAGTGTTACGGTAAAGTCCAATCAGCCCCAGCATTTT. It translates to CSVTVKSNQPQHF.

V and J are TRBV7-8 and TRBJ2-1; unclear D gene. Germline V gene data show CDR1 as SGHVS and CDR2 as FQNEAQ. V lost 4 bases, J lost 7 bases, and 8 bases lay in between. CDR3 length: 12 amino acids. CDR3 DNA sequence: TGTGCCAGCAGCTCCGTCCGGAATGAGCAGTTCTTC. It translates to CASSSVRNEQFF.

The sample holds many counts of this clonotype. The gene calls are TRBV4-3 and TRBJ2-7; unclear D gene. Germline CDR1 LGHNA, CDR2 YSLEER. V lost 0 bases and J lost 3, with 12 bases in between. The CDR3 extends over 15 amino acids. CDR3 in amino acids: CASSQDFPANYEQYF. For the CDR3, the DNA is TGCGCCAGCAGCCAAGATTTTCCAGCGAACTACGAGCAGTACTTC.

Ten or more counts support this clonotype. CDR3 in DNA: TGTGCCACCGGGACAGGGGAACCCAATGAGCAGTTCTTC. It specifies CATGTGEPNEQFF. The rearrangement joins TRBV6-4 to TRBJ2-1; the match to TRBD1 covers 10 bases. CDR3 length: 13 amino acids. The trim removed 10 bases at V and 6 bases at J, leaving 6 bases unmatched. Germline lookup yields CDR1 MRHNA and CDR2 SNTAGT.

At least ten counts were recorded for this clonotype. This chain links TRBV14 with TRBJ2-6; 7 nucleotides match TRBD1. The V and J ends lost 0 bases and 4 bases, in that order; junction bases with no gene match: 9. The CDR3 extends over 18 amino acids. Germline V gene data show CDR1 as SGHDN and CDR2 as FVKESK. CDR3 bases: TGTGCCAGCAGCCAAGAGGGACAGTCCCCTTTAGGGGCCAACGTCCTGACTTTC. Its translation is CASSQEGQSPLGANVLTF. The full variable domain, rest sourced from reference TRBV14 and TRBJ2-6, is EAGVTQFPSHSVIEKGQTVTLRCDPISGHDNLYWYRRVMGKEIKFLLHFVKESKQDESGMPNNRFLAERTGGTYSTLKVQPAELEDSGVYFCASSQEGQSPLGANVLTFGAGSRLTVL.

This clonotype was observed many times. The chain's CDR3 is CASSRDRLDTEAFF. CDR3 DNA sequence: TGTGCCAGCAGTAGGGACCGTTTGGACACTGAAGCTTTCTTT. This chain uses TRBV27 with TRBJ1-1; a weak D match, TRBD1 (5 bases). This CDR3 contains 14 residues. V lost 5 bases to trimming and J lost 3 bases, with 13 bases between them. Germline CDR1 is MNHEY and CDR2 is SMNVEV (reference sequence).

This clonotype was detected many times. The chain couples TRBV27 to TRBJ2-1; 9 bases line up with TRBD2. There are 14 residues in the CDR3. Per germline, CDR1 MNHEY and CDR2 SMNVEV (reference sequence). With V trimmed by 8 bases and J by 3 bases, 5 bases remained unmatched. The CDR3 region is CASCQTSGYNEQFF. CDR3 sequence (DNA): TGTGCCAGCTGCCAGACTAGCGGCTACAATGAGCAGTTCTTC.

Ten or more counts support this clonotype. The rearrangement links TRBV28 to TRBJ2-3; 7 bases are a match to TRBD2. The CDR3 is 14 amino acids. J gave up 6 bases and V 3 bases, and 6 bases lay outside the gene matches. Germline V gives CDR1 MDHEN, CDR2 SYDVKM. CDR3 nucleotide sequence: TGTGCCAGCAGTTTGGTGGGAGGGCTGGATACGCAGTATTTT. Translation gives CASSLVGGLDTQYF.

This clonotype was seen ten or more times. The CDR3 bases are TGTGCCAGCAGTTACGGGGCAGTCCGCTACGAGCAGTACTTC. It is translated as CASSYGAVRYEQYF. The J gene is TRBJ2-7, the V gene TRBV6-5; possibly TRBD1 for D (5 bases). Germline-derived CDR1 and CDR2 are MNHEY and SVGAGI. CDR3 size: 14 residues. The germline V and J ends were trimmed by 2 bases and 3 bases, with 11 bases remaining between them.

This clonotype was found many times. The chain joins TRBV28 to TRBJ1-1; possibly TRBD1 for D (5 bases). Trimming pared 6 bases from V and 8 bases from J, leaving 16 bases between. The CDR3 loop spans 13 amino acids. Germline V CDR1 and CDR2: MDHEN, SYDVKM. In DNA form, the CDR3 reads TGTGCCAGCAGAAGGAGGACACCTAACGAAGCTTTCTTT. Translation: CASRRRTPNEAFF.

This clonotype occurred many times. The chain recombines TRBV4-3 with TRBJ2-7; 9 positions agree with TRBD1. Germline-derived CDR1 and CDR2 are LGHNA and YSLEER. Trimming at V came to 1 base and at J to 5 bases, leaving 6 bases not matched to a gene. The CDR3 is made up of 15 amino acids. The CDR3 protein is CASSQGDRVSDEQYF. The CDR3 DNA reads TGCGCCAGCAGCCAAGGGGACAGGGTAAGCGACGAGCAGTACTTC.

This clonotype was seen ten or more times. V is TRBV29-1 and J is TRBJ2-2, with D unclear. Trimming took 3 bases from V and 1 from J, leaving 6 bases between them. Germline V gene lookup returns CDR1 SQVTM and CDR2 ANQGSEA. The CDR3 is 13 amino acids. The CDR3 DNA is TGCAGCGTTGATTTGGGGAACACCGGGGAGCTGTTTTTT. Its translation is CSVDLGNTGELFF.

V and J are TRBV7-9 and TRBJ2-3, with D possibly matching TRBD2 (7 bases). Trimming cost V 4 bases and J 2 bases, with 22 bases left between them. Germline assignment: CDR1 SEHNR and CDR2 FQNEAQ (reference sequence). The CDR3 has 18 amino acids. CDR3 in DNA: TGTGCCAGCAGCTCCACCGAGGGGCGGGGGCTATTCACAGATACGCAGTATTTT. This codes for CASSSTEGRGLFTDTQYF.

This clonotype was seen repeatedly, ten times or more. The chain recombines TRBV4-1 with TRBJ1-1; D unclear. The V gene's germline CDR1 is MGHRA and CDR2 YSYEKL. The germline V and J ends were trimmed by 0 bases and 1 base, with 6 bases remaining between them. The CDR3 runs 14 residues. The CDR3 sequence is CASSQEHGNTEAFF. The CDR3 nucleotides are TGCGCCAGCAGCCAAGAGCATGGGAACACTGAAGCTTTCTTT.

This clonotype was observed many times. This chain uses TRBV10-3 with TRBJ2-5; D could derive from TRBD1 or TRBD2 (5 bases each). The CDR3 consists of 14 residues. Germline CDR1 reads ENHRY; CDR2 reads SYGVKD. V dropped 3 bases and J dropped 5 bases, with 13 bases sitting between them. The CDR3 protein is CAISESSGTETQYF. The DNA of the CDR3 is TGTGCCATCAGTGAATCATCGGGGACGGAGACCCAGTACTTC.

This clonotype was detected ten times or more. CDR3 sequence reads: CASRVGSSPLHF. The CDR3 nucleotides are TGTGCCAGCAGGGTTGGGTCATCACCCCTCCACTTT. V and J are TRBV28 and TRBJ1-6; D not certain. Trimming stripped 6 bases from V and 10 bases from J, with 10 bases between. The CDR3 loop spans 12 amino acids. Per the germline V gene, CDR1 is MDHEN and CDR2 is SYDVKM. Full variable domain (outside the CDR3, taken from reference TRBV28 and TRBJ1-6): DVKVTQSSRYLVKRTGEKVFLECVQDMDHENMFWYRQDPGLGLRLIYFSYDVKMKEKGDIPEGYSVSREKKERFSLILESASTNQTSMYLCASRVGSSPLHFGNGTRLTVT.

This clonotype was seen many times. The chain recombines TRBV6-5 with TRBJ2-7; a possible D gene is TRBD1 (6 bases). The ends were cut back, 0 bases at V and 3 bases at J, with 12 bases in the middle. CDR1 is MNHEY and CDR2 is SVGAGI in the germline V gene. The CDR3 runs 15 residues. The CDR3 sequence: CASSYSPDSLYEQYF. For the CDR3, the DNA is TGTGCCAGCAGTTACTCCCCGGACAGTCTCTACGAGCAGTACTTC.

This clonotype has ten or more counts. The chain employs TRBV28 and TRBJ2-5; TRBD2 agrees at 8 bases. With V trimmed by 8 bases and J by 8 bases, 13 bases remained unmatched. This CDR3 comprises 14 residues. The germline gives CDR1 MDHEN, CDR2 SYDVKM. The CDR3 DNA sequence: TGTGCCAGCGATTCCGGGGGGGCCTCGGGAACCCAGTACTTC. This gives the protein CASDSGGASGTQYF. Variable domain in full (rest from reference TRBV28 and TRBJ2-5): DVKVTQSSRYLVKRTGEKVFLECVQDMDHENMFWYRQDPGLGLRLIYFSYDVKMKEKGDIPEGYSVSREKKERFSLILESASTNQTSMYLCASDSGGASGTQYFGPGTRLLVL.

Many counts were recorded for this clonotype. The chain has TRBV5-1 and TRBJ2-3, with 9 bases aligning to TRBD1. J was trimmed by 3 bases and V by 4 bases; bases with no gene match: 6. Germline V gene sequence: CDR1 SGHRS, CDR2 YFSETQ. This CDR3 is built from 15 residues. CDR3 sequence reads: CASSNGQGRTDTQYF. The CDR3 bases are TGCGCCAGCAGCAACGGACAGGGGCGGACAGATACGCAGTATTTT.

This clonotype has ten or more counts. This chain joins TRBV13 and TRBJ2-1; no clear D. Trimming pared 6 bases from V and 4 bases from J, leaving 10 bases between. This CDR3 is built from 13 residues. Looked up from germline, CDR1 is PRHDT and CDR2 is FYEKMQ (reference sequence). The CDR3 DNA reads as TGTGCCAGCAGGCTAAGTCCTTACAATGAGCAGTTCTTC. This codes for CASRLSPYNEQFF.

The chain has TRBV10-2 and TRBJ1-2, with D unclear. This CDR3 spans 13 amino acids. In germline, CDR1 is WSHSY, CDR2 SAAADI. V lost 3 bases to trimming and J lost 10 bases, with 15 bases between them. CDR3 nucleotides: TGCGCCAGCAGTGATTGGACGAGGCGTGACTACACCTTC. It specifies CASSDWTRRDYTF.

The V call is TRBV5-5, the J call TRBJ2-7, with D possibly being TRBD2 (6 bases). V lost 4 bases and J lost 4, with 9 bases in between. The germline gives CDR1 SGHKS, CDR2 YYEKEE (reference sequence). The CDR3 runs to 12 residues. CDR3 sequence: CASSQGLYEQYF. In DNA, the CDR3 is TGTGCCAGCAGCCAGGGACTTTACGAGCAGTACTTC.